The sequence of this TCR beta chain was determined in a study of shared T cell receptors in the human thymus. Germline V CDR1 and CDR2: MNHNS, SASEGT. The trim removed 0 bases at V and 6 bases at J, leaving 7 bases unmatched. This CDR3 comprises 17 residues. Some clones are missing from TCRdb's copy, which holds only in-frame ones; the method was immunoSEQ multiplex PCR. The sample has hundreds of thousands of clones, around 87% seen once; the top ten hold roughly 0.0089%. This sample was also put to use in a study of human thymus T cells. That paper notes: From resections taken during corrective heart surgery, the thymus tissue was obtained. Thymic and blood repertoires appeared to show biased V and J gene usage. In unrelated individuals, thymic repertoires overlapped highly, according to related research.

V gene TRBV6-1 combines with J gene TRBJ2-1; 11 positions match TRBD1. The sample taken for sequencing was thymocytes. The receptor comes from a boy under three years old with a congenital heart defect. The CDR3 sequence is CASSEASGGQGANEQFF. DNA of the CDR3: TGTGCCAGCAGTGAAGCGAGTGGAGGACAGGGGGCCAATGAGCAGTTCTTC.